This T cell receptor beta chain was recovered during a study of human CD8 memory T cell subsets. Germline CDR1 SGHRS, CDR2 YFSETQ. This CDR3 comprises 19 residues. This clonotype ranks as medium-sized in terms of frequency. By UMI-labeled 5' RACE, the TCR beta libraries were made. TCRdb re-called the 5' RACE reads; every CDR3 protein appears as one record, without DNA. Its clone listing holds about 5,600 distinct CDR3 sequences. Buffy coats of healthy donors provided the PBMC used. Negative magnetic separation was used for the enrichment of total CD8+ T cells. Material: CD8+ effector memory T cells (TEM) sorted from PBMCs. Subset here: effector memory CD8 T cells, CCR7- CD45RO+ CD95+. The V and J genes are TRBV5-1 and TRBJ2-1; checking the TCRdb D call of TRBD2 is not possible without DNA. The receptor's source is a human donor in good health. Here the CDR3 reads CASSLAGTSGAPSYNEQFF.